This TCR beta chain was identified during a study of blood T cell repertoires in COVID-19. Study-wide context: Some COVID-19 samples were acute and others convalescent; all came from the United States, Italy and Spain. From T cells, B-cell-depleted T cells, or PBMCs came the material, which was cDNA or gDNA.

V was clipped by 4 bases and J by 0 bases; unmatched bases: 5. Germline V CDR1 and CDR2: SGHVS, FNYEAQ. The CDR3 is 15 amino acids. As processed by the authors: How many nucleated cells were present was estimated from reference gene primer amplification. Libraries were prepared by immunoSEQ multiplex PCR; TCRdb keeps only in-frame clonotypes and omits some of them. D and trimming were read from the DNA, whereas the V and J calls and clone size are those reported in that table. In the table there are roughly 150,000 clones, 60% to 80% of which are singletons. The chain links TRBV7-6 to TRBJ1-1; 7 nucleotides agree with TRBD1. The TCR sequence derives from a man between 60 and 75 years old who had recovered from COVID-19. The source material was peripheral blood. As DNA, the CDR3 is TGTGCCAGCAGCTCCTCGACAGGGATGAACACTGAAGCTTTCTTT. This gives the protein CASSSSTGMNTEAFF.